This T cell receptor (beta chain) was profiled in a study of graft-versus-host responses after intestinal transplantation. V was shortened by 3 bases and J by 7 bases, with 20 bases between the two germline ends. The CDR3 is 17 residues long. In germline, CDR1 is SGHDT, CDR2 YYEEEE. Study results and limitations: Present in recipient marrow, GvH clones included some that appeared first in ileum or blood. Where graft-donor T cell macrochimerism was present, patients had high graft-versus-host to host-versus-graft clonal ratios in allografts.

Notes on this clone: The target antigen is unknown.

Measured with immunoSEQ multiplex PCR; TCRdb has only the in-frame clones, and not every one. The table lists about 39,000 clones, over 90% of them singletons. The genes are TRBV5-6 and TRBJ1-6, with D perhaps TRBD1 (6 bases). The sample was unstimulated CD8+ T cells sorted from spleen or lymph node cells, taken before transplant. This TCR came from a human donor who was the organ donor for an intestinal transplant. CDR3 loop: CASSSPTQQGGNSPLHF. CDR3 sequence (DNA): TGTGCCAGCAGCTCGCCAACACAACAGGGCGGGAATTCACCCCTCCACTTT.